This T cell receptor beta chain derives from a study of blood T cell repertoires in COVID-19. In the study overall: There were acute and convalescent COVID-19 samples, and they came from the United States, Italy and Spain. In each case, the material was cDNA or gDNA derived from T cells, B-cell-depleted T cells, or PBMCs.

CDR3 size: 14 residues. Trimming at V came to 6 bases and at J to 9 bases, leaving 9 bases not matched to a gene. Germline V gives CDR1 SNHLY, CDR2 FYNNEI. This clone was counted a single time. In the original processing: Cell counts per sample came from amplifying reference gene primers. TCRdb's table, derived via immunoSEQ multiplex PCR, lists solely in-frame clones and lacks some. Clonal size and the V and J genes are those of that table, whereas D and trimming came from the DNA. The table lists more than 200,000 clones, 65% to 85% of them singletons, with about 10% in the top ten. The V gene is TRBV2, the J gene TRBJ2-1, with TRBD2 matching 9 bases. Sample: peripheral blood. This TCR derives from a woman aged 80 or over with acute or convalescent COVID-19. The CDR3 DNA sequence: TGTGCCAGCAGGGGGGTAGCGGGAGTCTCTGAGCAGTTCTTC. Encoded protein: CASRGVAGVSEQFF.